This TCR beta chain was sequenced during a study of patients and donors after allogeneic stem cell transplantation. TCRdb re-derived calls from the RT-PCR reads in MiXCR, one entry per CDR3 protein. The table includes hundreds of thousands of distinct CDR3 sequences, around 16% detected once. The sequence was collected from a human donor who was either an allogeneic HSCT recipient or a stem cell or donor lymphocyte infusion donor (not recorded which). It is not recorded whose cells these are; they may come from a transplant donor. Sample: blood, either unsorted or a sorted T cell fraction (not recorded which).

CDR3 sequence: CAISLGDSSNQPQHF. The CDR3 region has the DNA TGTGCGATTAGCCTGGGCGACAGTAGCAATCAGCCCCAGCATTTT. The genes are TRBV10-3 and TRBJ1-5; perhaps TRBD1 as D (5 bases). Germline V gene data show CDR1 as ENHRY and CDR2 as SYGVKD. This CDR3 has 15 residues.